The 27 T cell receptor beta chains presented below share a single source sample, sequenced in a study of cytomegalovirus exposure and HLA in healthy donors. TCRdb keeps only in-frame clones here, not all; method: immunoSEQ multiplex PCR. The repertoire has approximately 97,000 clones, approximately 95% of them found once; the top ten carry about 1.1%. Sequencing was carried out using PBMCs. These receptors all come from a woman aged 30 to 39 in good health and CMV-seropositive.

This sequence joins TRBV5-1 and TRBJ2-6; 10 bases agree with TRBD2. V lost 6 bases to trimming and J lost 3 bases; unmatched junction nucleotides: 3. Germline V gene data show CDR1 as SGHRS and CDR2 as YFSETQ. The CDR3 has 15 amino acids. The CDR3 bases are TGCGCCAGCAAGCGGGAGGGTGGTGGGGCCAACGTCCTGACTTTC. Its protein product is CASKREGGGANVLTF. The variable domain in full, completed from reference TRBV5-1 and TRBJ2-6, reads KAGVTQTPRYLIKTRGQQVTLSCSPISGHRSVSWYQQTPGQGLQFLFEYFSETQRNKGNFPGRFSGRQFSNSRSEMNVSTLELGDSALYLCASKREGGGANVLTFGAGSRLTVL.

The chain couples TRBV28 to TRBJ1-2; D might be TRBD1 (5 bases). The CDR3 runs 14 residues. CDR1 is MDHEN, CDR2 SYDVKM, per germline. The V end was cut by 3 bases, the J end by 6 bases, with 14 bases between. As DNA, the CDR3 is TGTGCCAGCAGTTTCGGGGGATCGAATCATGGCTACACCTTC. This codes for CASSFGGSNHGYTF.

This chain uses TRBV9 with TRBJ1-2, with D perhaps matching TRBD1 (6 bases). The CDR3 length is 14 residues. Trimming pared 5 bases from V and 5 bases from J, leaving 16 bases between. Per the germline V gene, CDR1 is SGDLS and CDR2 is YYNGEE. This CDR3 reads CASRGPGDRYGYTF. CDR3 in DNA: TGTGCCAGCAGAGGTCCAGGGGATCGGTATGGCTACACCTTC.

This clone was seen just once. This chain joins TRBV7-9 and TRBJ1-2; 8 nucleotides line up with TRBD1. Germline V gene sequence: CDR1 SEHNR, CDR2 FQNEAQ (reference sequence). The CDR3 consists of 16 residues. The V and J ends lost 5 bases and 0 bases, in that order; junction bases with no gene match: 8. DNA of the CDR3: TGTGCCAGCAGCCAGGACAGGGTTGAAGCTAACTATGGCTACACCTTC. This sequence encodes CASSQDRVEANYGYTF.

This chain connects TRBV10-3 to TRBJ2-1, with 7 bases that match TRBD2. V was pared by 11 bases and J by 0 bases, with 13 bases of the junction left unmatched. This CDR3 is built from 16 residues. Germline CDR1 and CDR2: ENHRY and SYGVKD. As DNA, the CDR3 is TGTGCCTCCCACCGTACTAGCGTGGGCTCCTACAATGAGCAGTTCTTC. Protein: CASHRTSVGSYNEQFF.

The chain uses TRBV5-4 and TRBJ1-1, with TRBD1 matching over 7 bases. The ends lost 2 bases at V and 0 bases at J; junction bases unmatched: 7. This CDR3 comprises 16 residues. Germline V lookup: CDR1 SGHNT, CDR2 YYREEE (reference sequence). The CDR3 is CASSLGTAAVNTEAFF. In nucleotides, the CDR3 is TGTGCCAGCAGCTTAGGGACAGCTGCTGTGAACACTGAAGCTTTCTTT. The full variable domain, with the rest looked up from reference TRBV5-4 and TRBJ1-1, is ETGVTQSPTHLIKTRGQQVTLRCSSQSGHNTVSWYQQALGQGPQFIFQYYREEENGRGNFPPRFSGLQFPNYSSELNVNALELDDSALYLCASSLGTAAVNTEAFFGQGTRLTVV.

V gene TRBV7-8 combines with J gene TRBJ2-7; 14 bases align to TRBD2. CDR1 and CDR2 from the germline V gene are SGHVS and FQNEAQ. Trimming took 5 bases from V and 4 from J; bases not matched to a gene: 7. This CDR3 is 16 amino acids long. The CDR3 loop reads CASSRSGLAGVYEQYF. The DNA of the CDR3 is TGTGCCAGCAGCCGATCGGGACTAGCGGGAGTATACGAGCAGTACTTC.

This chain connects TRBV6-1 to TRBJ2-5; D unresolved. This CDR3 is built from 14 residues. Germline lookup yields CDR1 MNHNS and CDR2 SASEGT. Trimming took 0 bases from V and 6 from J, leaving 11 bases between them. CDR3 protein: CASSEASKPQTQYF. The DNA of the CDR3 is TGTGCCAGCAGTGAAGCTTCTAAGCCGCAGACCCAGTACTTC.

The table lists this clone with a count of one. The chain uses TRBV10-3 and TRBJ2-7; TRBD1 matches 7 bases. Germline V gene sequence: CDR1 ENHRY, CDR2 SYGVKD. The length of the CDR3 is 16 residues. Trimming cost V 9 bases and J 1 base; bases outside gene matches: 15. The DNA of the CDR3 is TGTGCCATTGCCCAGAGAGTCGACAGGGCGTCCTACGAGCAGTACTTC. The encoded protein is CAIAQRVDRASYEQYF.

The chain joins TRBV28 to TRBJ2-1; 7 bases match TRBD2. CDR3 length: 14 amino acids. The V gene's germline CDR1 is MDHEN and CDR2 SYDVKM. Germline trimming cut 7 bases from V and 8 bases from J; bases unmatched to any gene: 11. As DNA, the CDR3 is TGTGCCAGCATCCGTCTCGGGAGGAGCGATGAGCAGTTCTTC. It translates to CASIRLGRSDEQFF.

CDR3 sequence (DNA): TGTGCCAGCGGCGGGACTAGCGGGAGCCCCAACAATGAGCAGTTCTTC. Translating it yields CASGGTSGSPNNEQFF. The chain employs TRBV7-6 and TRBJ2-1; 14 bases agree with TRBD2. This CDR3 is 16 amino acids long. Germline loops: CDR1 SGHVS, CDR2 FNYEAQ. V shed 8 bases and J 5 bases; nucleotides not matched to a gene: 8. Together with reference TRBV7-6 and TRBJ2-1, the CDR3 gives the full variable domain: GAGVSQSPRYKVTKRGQDVALRCDPISGHVSLYWYRQALGQGPEFLTYFNYEAQQDKSGLPNDRFSAERPEGSISTLTIQRTEQRDSAMYRCASGGTSGSPNNEQFFGPGTRLTVL.

The V and J genes are TRBV19 and TRBJ1-2, with D possibly being TRBD1 (5 bases). The V gene's germline CDR1 is LNHDA and CDR2 SQIVND (reference sequence). V shed 6 bases and J shed 4 bases, with 15 bases lying between them. The CDR3 has 14 amino acids. The DNA for the CDR3 is TGTGCCAGTAGAGCTCCGGGCAGGGCCTATGGCTACACCTTC. The encoded protein is CASRAPGRAYGYTF.

This clone appeared a single time. The CDR3 sequence: CAISDTGDPFQLSGANVLTF. The CDR3 DNA reads TGTGCCATCAGTGACACAGGGGACCCCTTCCAACTCTCTGGGGCCAACGTCCTGACTTTC. The rearrangement uses TRBV10-3 and TRBJ2-6, with 7 bases aligning to TRBD1. The V gene's germline CDR1 is ENHRY and CDR2 SYGVKD. J was trimmed by 0 bases and V by 3 bases; bases with no gene match: 14. This CDR3 is built from 20 residues.

The chain uses TRBV28 and TRBJ2-7, with 8 nucleotides matching TRBD1. The J segment lost 4 bases and the V segment lost 3 bases, leaving 11 bases of the junction unmatched. CDR3 size: 16 residues. Looked up from germline, CDR1 is MDHEN and CDR2 is SYDVKM. CDR3 protein: CASSLGAWGQVYEQYF. DNA of the CDR3: TGTGCCAGCAGTTTGGGGGCATGGGGACAGGTATACGAGCAGTACTTC.

On this clone itself: The sample has other DNA sequences that encode this CDR3 too. The chain is built from TRBV6-5 and TRBJ2-5; tentative D call: TRBD2 (5 bases). V lost 0 bases to trimming and J lost 1 base, with 6 bases between them. The CDR3 length is 14 residues. CDR1 and CDR2 (germline): MNHEY, SVGAGI. The CDR3 DNA follows: TGTGCCAGCAGTTACTCGAGGGCCCAAGAGACCCAGTACTTC. Protein: CASSYSRAQETQYF.

The V gene is TRBV4-3, the J gene TRBJ2-6; D not certain. Germline V gives CDR1 LGHNA, CDR2 YSLEER. This CDR3 spans 16 amino acids. Trimming stripped 0 bases from V and 0 bases from J, with 6 bases between. The CDR3 DNA is TGCGCCAGCAGCCAAGAACCCAGCTCTGGGGCCAACGTCCTGACTTTC. It encodes CASSQEPSSGANVLTF.

V and J are TRBV5-5 and TRBJ2-3, with unresolved D. Trimming removed 1 base at V and 0 bases at J, with 15 bases between. This CDR3 is built from 17 residues. CDR1 SGHKS and CDR2 YYEKEE come from the germline V gene (reference sequence). CDR3 DNA sequence: TGTGCCAGCAGCTTGTGGGCAAGTCAGACCAGCACAGATACGCAGTATTTT. This codes for CASSLWASQTSTDTQYF.

The chain couples TRBV18 to TRBJ1-5, with D perhaps TRBD1 (6 bases). Trimming removed 3 bases at V and 3 bases at J, with 9 bases between. The CDR3 contains 14 residues. Germline V gives CDR1 KGHSH, CDR2 LQKENI. The CDR3, as DNA: TGTGCCAGCTCACCGGACAGCTCCAATCAGCCCCAGCATTTT. The encoded protein is CASSPDSSNQPQHF.

CDR3 nucleotide sequence: TGTGCCAGCAGCTTAGGGGTAGAAAGGAGTGAGCAGTTCTTC. It is translated as CASSLGVERSEQFF. V and J are TRBV7-2 and TRBJ2-1; D gene uncertain. CDR3 length equals 14 residues. Trimming shortened V by 1 base and J by 9 bases, and 13 bases separated the two germline ends. Germline V gene data show CDR1 as SGHTA and CDR2 as FQGNSA.

V is TRBV10-1 and J is TRBJ2-3; D is uncertain. The germline V gene has CDR1 WNHNN and CDR2 SYGVQD (reference sequence). This CDR3 is 14 amino acids long. Deletions cut 1 base from V and 0 bases from J, with 5 bases between. The DNA for the CDR3 is TGCGCCAGCAGTGAGTTGGAGAGCACAGATACGCAGTATTTT. This sequence encodes CASSELESTDTQYF.

This clone showed up just a few times. The chain uses TRBV19 and TRBJ2-7, with D possibly matching TRBD1 (6 bases). The CDR3 has 14 amino acids. The V end was cut by 6 bases, the J end by 1 base, with 13 bases between. CDR1 LNHDA and CDR2 SQIVND come from the germline V gene (reference sequence). The CDR3: CASRATGQSYEQYF. CDR3 DNA sequence: TGTGCCAGTAGGGCGACTGGACAGTCCTACGAGCAGTACTTC.

This chain joins TRBV19 and TRBJ2-2, with 8 nucleotides matching TRBD1. This CDR3 is 16 amino acids long. The V gene's germline CDR1 is LNHDA and CDR2 SQIVND (reference sequence). V trimming: 7 bases; J trimming: 0 bases; junction bases outside the gene matches: 7. The CDR3 bases are TGTGCCAGTACTAAGGACAGGGACGCGAACACCGGGGAGCTGTTTTTT. Translated, it gives CASTKDRDANTGELFF.

The chain is built from TRBV4-1 and TRBJ2-3; D possibly corresponds to TRBD1 (6 bases). Per the germline V gene, CDR1 is MGHRA and CDR2 is YSYEKL. The CDR3 runs 16 residues. Trimming left V 1 base short and J 4 bases short, with 15 bases between. The CDR3 region is CASSQVQKAGADTQYF. For the CDR3, the DNA is TGCGCCAGCAGCCAAGTTCAAAAGGCAGGGGCAGATACGCAGTATTTT.

This sequence joins TRBV27 and TRBJ2-5; 8 bases fit TRBD1. Germline V gene data show CDR1 as MNHEY and CDR2 as SMNVEV (reference sequence). J lost 5 bases, V lost 5 bases, and 13 bases had no gene match. The CDR3 covers 16 residues. In DNA form, the CDR3 reads TGTGCCAGCAGTATTTATTCAGGGGGCGCGGGGGAGACCCAGTACTTC. Protein product: CASSIYSGGAGETQYF.

This rearrangement joins TRBV10-3 to TRBJ2-2; tentative D call: TRBD1 (6 bases). The V gene lost 6 bases and the J gene lost 4 bases, with 12 bases spanning the gap. This CDR3 has 14 residues. The germline V gene encodes CDR1 ENHRY and CDR2 SYGVKD. As DNA, the CDR3 is TGTGCCATCAGACCACAGGGAATCACCGGGGAGCTGTTTTTT. Translating gives CAIRPQGITGELFF.

This chain connects TRBV18 to TRBJ1-4, with 7 bases fitting TRBD1. J lost 8 bases, V lost 5 bases, and 8 bases had no gene match. CDR1 is KGHSH, CDR2 LQKENI, per germline. The CDR3 has 14 residues. CDR3 nucleotide sequence: TGTGCCAGCTCAGTTGACAGGGTCGGAGAAAAACTGTTTTTT. Protein product: CASSVDRVGEKLFF.

The chain couples TRBV6-1 to TRBJ1-2; TRBD1 matches 9 bases. Germline V gives CDR1 MNHNS, CDR2 SASEGT. The CDR3 has 16 residues. J was trimmed by 1 base and V by 1 base; bases with no gene match: 4. The CDR3 nucleotides read TGTGCCAGCAGTGAAGAGACAGGGGGGTATAACTATGGCTACACCTTC. Translated: CASSEETGGYNYGYTF.